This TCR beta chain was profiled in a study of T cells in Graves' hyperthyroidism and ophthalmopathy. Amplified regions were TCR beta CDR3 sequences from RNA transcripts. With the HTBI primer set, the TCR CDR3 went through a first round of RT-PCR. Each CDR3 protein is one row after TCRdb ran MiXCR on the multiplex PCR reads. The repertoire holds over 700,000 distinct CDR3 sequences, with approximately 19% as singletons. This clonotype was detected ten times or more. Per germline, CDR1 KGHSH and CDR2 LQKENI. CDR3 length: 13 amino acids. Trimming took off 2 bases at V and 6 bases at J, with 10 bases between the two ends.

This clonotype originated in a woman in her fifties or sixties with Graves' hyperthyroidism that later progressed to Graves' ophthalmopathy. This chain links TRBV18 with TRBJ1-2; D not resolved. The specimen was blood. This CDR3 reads CASSPSGFDGYTF. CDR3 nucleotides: TGTGCCAGCTCACCATCGGGGTTTGATGGCTACACCTTC.